This entry lists 9 T cell receptor beta chains sequenced from one sample in a study of blood T cells in healthy people across ages. Through a sample-barcoded 5' primer and a J-beta primer mix, a second PCR was run for roughly 6 to 11 cycles. TCRdb reprocessed the 5' RACE reads with MiXCR, giving one entry per CDR3 protein. Of 600,000 to 850,000 distinct CDR3 sequences listed, around a quarter are singletons. These data were likewise used in another study, on T cells of mothers and their children.

Sequencing was carried out using blood. The receptors shown here come from a boy aged 5-17 years in good health.

This sequence joins TRBV3-1 and TRBJ1-6, with 7 bases aligning to TRBD1. With V trimmed by 5 bases and J by 7 bases, 5 bases remained unmatched. The CDR3 is 14 amino acids. CDR1 and CDR2 from the germline V gene are LGHDT and YNNKEL (reference sequence). The CDR3 is CASSIGQENSPLHF. The CDR3 DNA reads TGTGCCAGCAGCATCGGACAGGAGAATTCACCCCTCCACTTT.

The chain has TRBV3-1 and TRBJ2-1; weak D call: TRBD1 (6 bases). The DNA end is more similar to TRBJ2-7, so the J call may be wrong. CDR1 and CDR2 from the germline V gene are LGHDT and YNNKEL (reference sequence). The length of the CDR3 is 14 residues. The CDR3 sequence is CASSRDTYSYEQYF. CDR3 in DNA: TGTGCCAGCAGCCGGGACACTTACAGCTACGAGCAGTACTTC.

The chain links TRBV5-4 to TRBJ2-6; D tentatively fits TRBD1 or TRBD2 (6 bases each). Trimming shortened V by 2 bases and J by 14 bases, and 17 bases separated the two germline ends. This CDR3 has 14 residues. The germline gives CDR1 SGHNT, CDR2 YYREEE (reference sequence). CDR3 coding DNA: TGTGCCAGCAGCTTTAATCGTGGGGGGCGAATCCTGACTTTC. It translates to CASSFNRGGRILTF. Full variable domain (outside the CDR3, taken from reference TRBV5-4 and TRBJ2-6): ETGVTQSPTHLIKTRGQQVTLRCSSQSGHNTVSWYQQALGQGPQFIFQYYREEENGRGNFPPRFSGLQFPNYSSELNVNALELDDSALYLCASSFNRGGRILTFGAGSRLTVL.

This chain joins TRBV7-2 and TRBJ2-5, with D tentatively TRBD2 (6 bases). Deletions cut 10 bases from V and 4 bases from J, with 16 bases between. The CDR3 runs 13 residues. The germline V gene encodes CDR1 SGHTA and CDR2 FQGNSA. The CDR3 protein is CANWVGGLETQYF. CDR3 DNA sequence: TGTGCCAACTGGGTTGGGGGGTTAGAGACCCAGTACTTC.

This clonotype was seen only a few times. The CDR3 nucleotides read TGTGCCAGCAGTTACTCTCCTCTCAATGAGCAGTTCTTC. It yields the protein CASSYSPLNEQFF. V is TRBV6-5 and J is TRBJ2-1; no reliable D call. V lost 0 bases to trimming and J lost 6 bases, with 6 bases between them. The germline gives CDR1 MNHEY, CDR2 SVGAGI. The CDR3 length is 13 residues.

This clonotype has just a few counts. The J gene is TRBJ1-1, the V gene TRBV29-1; tentative D call: TRBD1 (6 bases). The CDR3 sequence is 13 residues long. Germline CDR1 SQVTM, CDR2 ANQGSEA. Trimming took off 4 bases at V and 8 bases at J, with 17 bases between the two ends. The chain's CDR3 is CSVAQGRWSEAFF. The CDR3 DNA sequence: TGCAGCGTTGCCCAGGGGCGGTGGTCGGAAGCTTTCTTT.

This clonotype has a handful of counts. V usage is TRBV5-1 and J usage is TRBJ2-5; 10 bases map to TRBD2. Germline CDR1 SGHRS, CDR2 YFSETQ. The J segment lost 1 base and the V segment lost 0 bases, leaving 9 bases of the junction unmatched. The CDR3 runs 18 residues. The CDR3, as DNA: TGCGCCAGCAGCTTGGTACCTAGCGGGAGAGGGATCCAAGAGACCCAGTACTTC. This encodes CASSLVPSGRGIQETQYF.

DNA of the CDR3: TGTGCCAGCAGCCAGGATACAGGGGTAGGAAACACCATATATTTT. It yields the protein CASSQDTGVGNTIYF. The rearrangement joins TRBV4-2 to TRBJ1-3; 7 bases align to TRBD1. V lost 3 bases to trimming and J lost 4 bases; unmatched junction nucleotides: 6. Germline CDR1 reads LGHNA; CDR2 reads YNFKEQ. The length of the CDR3 is 15 residues.

The chain recombines TRBV19 with TRBJ1-2; perhaps TRBD1 as D (6 bases). Trimming pared 3 bases from V and 4 bases from J, leaving 12 bases between. CDR3 length equals 14 residues. Germline assignment: CDR1 LNHDA and CDR2 SQIVND (reference sequence). CDR3 loop: CASSINRDFYGYTF. CDR3 in DNA: TGTGCCAGTAGTATTAACAGGGATTTCTATGGCTACACCTTC. The whole variable domain, filled in from reference TRBV19 and TRBJ1-2, reads DGGITQSPKYLFRKEGQNVTLSCEQNLNHDAMYWYRQDPGQGLRLIYYSQIVNDFQKGDIAEGYSVSREKKESFPLTVTSAQKNPTAFYLCASSINRDFYGYTFGSGTRLTVV.